One and the same sample provided the 23 T cell receptor beta chains below, sequenced in a study of T cell responses to AZD1222 COVID-19 vaccine. Clones were sequenced by immunoSEQ multiplex PCR, and TCRdb holds only the in-frame ones, with some missing. The sample includes 77,000 or so clones, approximately 88% of them seen just once. The sequences come from peripheral blood, collected on day 0 of AZD1222 vaccination. Receptors were obtained from an adult in good health.

The CDR3 is CAISGGGAGQETQYF. In DNA, the CDR3 is TGTGCCATCAGTGGTGGGGGAGCGGGCCAAGAGACCCAGTACTTC. This rearrangement joins TRBV10-3 to TRBJ2-5, with D tentatively TRBD2 (6 bases). The CDR3 has 15 amino acids. Germline assignment: CDR1 ENHRY and CDR2 SYGVKD. Trimming left V 4 bases short and J 1 base short, with 13 bases between.

This chain connects TRBV6-2 or TRBV6-3 to TRBJ1-5; no clear D gene. The V gene's germline CDR1 is MNHEY and CDR2 SVGEGT. Trimming took off 4 bases at V and 4 bases at J, with 8 bases between the two ends. This CDR3 contains 13 residues. Written as DNA, the CDR3 is TGTGCCAGCAGTTCACAGAGGAATCAGCCCCAGCATTTT. Translating gives CASSSQRNQPQHF.

This clone was counted only a few times. CDR3 protein: CASRSNRGDLLSGANVLTF. The CDR3 nucleotides read TGTGCCAGCAGGTCTAACAGGGGGGATCTTCTCTCTGGGGCCAACGTCCTGACTTTC. The chain links TRBV27 to TRBJ2-6, with 8 bases matching TRBD1. Germline V gene data show CDR1 as MNHEY and CDR2 as SMNVEV (reference sequence). The CDR3 length is 19 residues. With 6 bases clipped from V and 0 bases from J, the junction kept 13 bases outside the gene matches.

This clone was recorded a few times. The chain recombines TRBV15 with TRBJ2-7, with a tentative D call TRBD2 (5 bases). Trimming took 0 bases from V and 5 from J, leaving 8 bases between them. Germline loops: CDR1 LNHNV, CDR2 YYDKDF (reference sequence). The CDR3 loop spans 13 amino acids. CDR3 protein: CATSREPRDEQYF. The CDR3 nucleotides read TGTGCCACCAGCAGAGAGCCGAGGGACGAGCAGTACTTC.

The rearrangement links TRBV25-1 to TRBJ2-6; the D gene is possibly TRBD1 (6 bases). This CDR3 contains 17 residues. The V and J ends lost 5 bases and 0 bases respectively, with 14 bases between them. The germline V gene encodes CDR1 MGHDK and CDR2 SYGVNS. CDR3 DNA: TGTGCCAGCAGTTCGGGACATTCTAGCTCTGGGGCCAACGTCCTGACTTTC. It translates to CASSSGHSSSGANVLTF. The variable domain in full, completed from reference TRBV25-1 and TRBJ2-6, reads EADIYQTPRYLVIGTGKKITLECSQTMGHDKMYWYQQDPGMELHLIHYSYGVNSTEKGDLSSESTVSRIRTEHFPLTLESARPSHTSQYLCASSSGHSSSGANVLTFGAGSRLTVL.

The CDR3 sequence is CASSYSAAGGFYEQYF. CDR3 sequence (DNA): TGTGCCAGCAGTTACAGTGCGGCAGGGGGATTCTACGAGCAGTACTTC. The chain joins TRBV6-2 or TRBV6-3 to TRBJ2-7, with 7 bases matching TRBD1. With 2 bases clipped from V and 3 bases from J, the junction kept 10 bases outside the gene matches. The CDR3 has 16 residues. Germline CDR1 reads MNHEY; CDR2 reads SVGEGT.

The chain uses TRBV5-1 and TRBJ2-7; 8 bases are a match to TRBD1. The CDR3 consists of 14 residues. Germline CDR1 and CDR2: SGHRS and YFSETQ. The J segment lost 7 bases and the V segment lost 0 bases, leaving 6 bases of the junction unmatched. The CDR3 coding sequence is TGCGCCAGCAGCTTGGGGACAGGGTCTAGAGAGCAGTACTTC. Its translation is CASSLGTGSREQYF.

V usage is TRBV6-2 or TRBV6-3 and J usage is TRBJ2-1, with D perhaps matching TRBD1 or TRBD2 (6 bases each). This CDR3 is 17 amino acids long. Trimming removed 1 base at V and 9 bases at J, with 22 bases between. The V gene's germline CDR1 is MNHEY and CDR2 SVGEGT. CDR3 nucleotides: TGTGCCAGCAGTTACTTAAGTGAGGGGGACTCCGGATTTGAGCAGTTCTTC. This encodes CASSYLSEGDSGFEQFF.

The V gene is TRBV7-9, the J gene TRBJ2-1; D not resolved. This CDR3 is 16 amino acids long. CDR1 is SEHNR, CDR2 FQNEAQ, per germline (reference sequence). V lost 7 bases, J lost 0 bases, and 16 bases lay in between. The CDR3 reads CASILRLGSSYNEQFF. CDR3 nucleotides: TGTGCCAGCATCCTCCGTTTGGGTAGCTCCTACAATGAGCAGTTCTTC.

The rearrangement joins TRBV4-1 to TRBJ1-6; D perhaps matches TRBD1 (6 bases). Trimming removed 1 base from V and 7 bases from J, with 14 bases in between. The V gene's germline CDR1 is MGHRA and CDR2 YSYEKL. The CDR3 consists of 16 residues. The CDR3 protein is CASSQVAGGQNSPLHF. The CDR3 nucleotides read TGCGCCAGCAGCCAAGTGGCGGGGGGGCAAAATTCACCCCTCCACTTT.

This CDR3 is CASRRGSGVNQPQHF. CDR3 DNA: TGTGCCAGCAGGAGGGGGAGTGGTGTCAATCAGCCCCAGCATTTT. This chain links TRBV27 with TRBJ1-5; weak D call: TRBD1 (6 bases). The CDR3 loop spans 15 amino acids. Trimming removed 6 bases from V and 3 bases from J, with 15 bases in between. Per germline, CDR1 MNHEY and CDR2 SMNVEV (reference sequence).

V and J are TRBV5-4 and TRBJ2-7; no firm D call. V lost 0 bases and J lost 1, with 8 bases in between. Germline CDR1 reads SGHNT; CDR2 reads YYREEE (reference sequence). This CDR3 has 14 residues. The CDR3 DNA reads as TGTGCCAGCAGCTTGGGGTCCGTATCCTACGAGCAGTACTTC. It translates to CASSLGSVSYEQYF.

The gene calls are TRBV3-1 (or the pseudogene TRBV3-2) and TRBJ2-4; TRBD1 is a possible D gene (6 bases). V was shortened by 2 bases and J by 7 bases, with 21 bases between the two germline ends. The CDR3 is 17 residues long. CDR1 is LGHDT, CDR2 YNNKEL, per germline (reference sequence). DNA for the CDR3: TGTGCCAGCAGCCAAAAACTCGTCGCGATCAGGGGTAACATTCAGTACTTC. Its translation: CASSQKLVAIRGNIQYF.

The rearrangement joins TRBV5-1 to TRBJ1-4; TRBD1 agrees at 7 bases. The CDR3 has 13 amino acids. Germline-derived CDR1 and CDR2 are SGHRS and YFSETQ. V gave up 3 bases and J gave up 8 bases; unmatched junction bases: 4. In DNA form, the CDR3 reads TGCGCCAGCAGCTACAGGGGAGGAGAAAAACTGTTTTTT. It codes for CASSYRGGEKLFF.

This chain links TRBV18 with TRBJ1-5, with D perhaps TRBD1 (5 bases). The V end was cut by 2 bases, the J end by 5 bases, with 13 bases between. There are 15 residues in the CDR3. CDR1 and CDR2 from the germline V gene are KGHSH and LQKENI. CDR3 coding DNA: TGTGCCAGCTCACCAGGCTCGGGGGTCCATCAGCCCCAGCATTTT. Amino acids: CASSPGSGVHQPQHF.

The rearrangement joins TRBV12-3 or TRBV12-4 to TRBJ1-1; TRBD1 is a possible D gene (5 bases). There are 13 residues in the CDR3. V was clipped by 6 bases and J by 7 bases, with 15 bases between them. In DNA, the CDR3 is TGTGCCAGCAGGGCCACGGCAACAGGTGAAGCTTTCTTT. It yields the protein CASRATATGEAFF.

In this sample, this clone turned up a few times. The chain carries TRBV6-6 and TRBJ1-2; no definite D call. Deletions cut 5 bases from V and 0 bases from J, with 13 bases between. This CDR3 comprises 15 residues. CDR1 is MNHNY, CDR2 SVGAGI, per germline (reference sequence). The CDR3 loop reads CASSPSTEPNYGYTF. CDR3 in DNA: TGTGCCAGCAGTCCCTCGACGGAACCTAACTATGGCTACACCTTC.

A remark on this clone: Other nucleotide sequences in the sample specify the same CDR3. This sequence joins TRBV5-1 and TRBJ2-6; possible D gene TRBD2, 5 bases. V lost 2 bases and J 0 bases, leaving 6 bases between the germline ends. Germline lookup yields CDR1 SGHRS and CDR2 YFSETQ. The CDR3 covers 15 residues. For the CDR3, the DNA is TGCGCCAGCAGCTTAGGAGGCTCTGGGGCCAACGTCCTGACTTTC. It is translated as CASSLGGSGANVLTF.

The CDR3 sequence is CASSLGGNTGELFF. The CDR3 DNA reads TGTGCCAGCAGCTTAGGAGGGAACACCGGGGAGCTGTTTTTT. V gene TRBV5-4 combines with J gene TRBJ2-2; D is possibly TRBD2 (5 bases). This CDR3 comprises 14 residues. The germline V gene encodes CDR1 SGHNT and CDR2 YYREEE (reference sequence). Trimming pared 2 bases from V and 1 base from J, leaving 6 bases between.

This chain links TRBV24-1 with TRBJ2-3; D call uncertain. The germline CDR1 and CDR2 sequences are KGHDR and SFDVKD. V was clipped by 3 bases and J by 2 bases, with 14 bases between them. This CDR3 contains 16 residues. In DNA, the CDR3 is TGTGCCACCAGTGATGCCCGGGTTGACGACACAGATACGCAGTATTTT. Translation gives CATSDARVDDTDTQYF.

The J gene is TRBJ1-4, the V gene TRBV30; 10 bases fit TRBD1. Germline assignment: CDR1 GTSNPN and CDR2 SVGIG (reference sequence). This CDR3 region has 14 residues. V trimming: 3 bases; J trimming: 14 bases; junction bases outside the gene matches: 12. The CDR3, as DNA: TGTGCCTGGAGCCCGGGACAGGGGCCAAAGGGGCTGTTTTTT. Amino acid sequence: CAWSPGQGPKGLFF.

V gene TRBV28 combines with J gene TRBJ1-4; no definite D call. The CDR3 has 16 residues. Trimming removed 3 bases from V and 0 bases from J, with 11 bases in between. CDR1 is MDHEN and CDR2 is SYDVKM in the germline V gene. The CDR3 reads CASSFLPDATNEKLFF. The CDR3 DNA is TGTGCCAGCAGTTTCCTCCCTGACGCAACTAATGAAAAACTGTTTTTT.

The gene calls are TRBV6-1 and TRBJ2-1; 8 positions match TRBD2. Losses at the gene ends were 0 bases for V and 4 bases for J; bases not matched to a gene: 2. This CDR3 comprises 15 residues. CDR1 is MNHNS and CDR2 is SASEGT in the germline V gene. CDR3 sequence reads: CASSEAASGYNEQFF. The CDR3, as DNA: TGTGCCAGCAGTGAAGCGGCTAGCGGGTACAATGAGCAGTTCTTC.